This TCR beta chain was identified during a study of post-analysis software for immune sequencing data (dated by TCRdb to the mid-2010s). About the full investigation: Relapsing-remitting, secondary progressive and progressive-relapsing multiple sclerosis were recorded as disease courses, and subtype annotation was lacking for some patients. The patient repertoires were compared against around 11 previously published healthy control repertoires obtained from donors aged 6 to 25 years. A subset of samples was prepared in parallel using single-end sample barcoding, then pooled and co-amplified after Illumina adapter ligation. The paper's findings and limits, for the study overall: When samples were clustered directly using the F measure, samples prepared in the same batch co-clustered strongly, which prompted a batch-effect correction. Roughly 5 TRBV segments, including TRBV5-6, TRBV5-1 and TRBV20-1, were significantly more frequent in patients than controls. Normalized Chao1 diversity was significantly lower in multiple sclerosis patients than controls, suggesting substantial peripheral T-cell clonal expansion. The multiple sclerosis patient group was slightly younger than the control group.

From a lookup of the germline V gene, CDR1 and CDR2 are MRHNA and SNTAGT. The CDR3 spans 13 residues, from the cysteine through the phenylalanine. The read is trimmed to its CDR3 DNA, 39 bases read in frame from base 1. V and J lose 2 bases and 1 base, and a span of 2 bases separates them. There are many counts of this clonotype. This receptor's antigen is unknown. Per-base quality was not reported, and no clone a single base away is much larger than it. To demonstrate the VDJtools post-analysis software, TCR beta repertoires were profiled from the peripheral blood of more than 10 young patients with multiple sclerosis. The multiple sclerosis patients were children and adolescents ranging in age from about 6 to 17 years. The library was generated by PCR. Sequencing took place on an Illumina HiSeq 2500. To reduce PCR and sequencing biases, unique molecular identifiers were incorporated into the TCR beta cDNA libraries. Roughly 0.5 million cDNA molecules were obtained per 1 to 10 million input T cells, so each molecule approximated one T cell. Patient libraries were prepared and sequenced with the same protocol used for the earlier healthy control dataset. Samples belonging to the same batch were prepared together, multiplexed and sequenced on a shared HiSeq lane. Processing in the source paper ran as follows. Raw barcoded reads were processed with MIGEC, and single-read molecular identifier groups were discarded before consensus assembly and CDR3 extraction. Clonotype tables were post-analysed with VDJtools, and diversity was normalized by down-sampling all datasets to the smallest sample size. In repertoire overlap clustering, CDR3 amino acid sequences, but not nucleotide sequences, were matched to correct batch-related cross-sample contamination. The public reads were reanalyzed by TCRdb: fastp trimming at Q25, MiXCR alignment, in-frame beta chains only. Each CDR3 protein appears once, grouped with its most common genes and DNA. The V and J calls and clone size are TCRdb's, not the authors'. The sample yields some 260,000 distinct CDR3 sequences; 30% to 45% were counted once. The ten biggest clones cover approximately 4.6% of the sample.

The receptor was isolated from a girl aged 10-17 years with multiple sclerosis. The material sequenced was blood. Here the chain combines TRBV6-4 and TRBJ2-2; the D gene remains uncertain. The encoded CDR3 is CASSDRNTGELFF. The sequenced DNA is TGTGCCAGCAGTGACAGGAACACCGGGGAGCTGTTTTTT.